The 26 T cell receptor beta chains given below trace back to one sample, sequenced in a study of cytomegalovirus exposure and HLA in healthy donors. In the PCR, 60 Vbeta and 13 Jbeta primers were used. The repertoire was sequenced with immunoSEQ multiplex PCR; TCRdb's copy has only in-frame clones and lacks some. The sample consists of more than 75,000 clones, 74% of them appearing once. Sequenced: PBMCs. The origin of the receptors is a man in his forties or fifties in good health and CMV-seropositive.

The gene calls are TRBV30 and TRBJ1-6; 7 positions agree with TRBD1. Trimming cost V 0 bases and J 5 bases; bases outside gene matches: 4. This CDR3 region has 15 residues. From germline, CDR1 is GTSNPN and CDR2 SVGIG (reference sequence). The CDR3 bases are TGTGCCTGGAGTGTAGGGGGGACAGATAATTCACCCCTCCACTTT. It yields the protein CAWSVGGTDNSPLHF.

This chain uses TRBV28 with TRBJ2-2; 7 nucleotides line up with TRBD1. Trimming at V came to 6 bases and at J to 2 bases, leaving 9 bases not matched to a gene. From germline, CDR1 is MDHEN and CDR2 SYDVKM. This CDR3 is built from 16 residues. The CDR3 DNA sequence: TGTGCCAGCAGACTCCTCCGAGGGGGCAACACCGGGGAGCTGTTTTTT. The encoded protein is CASRLLRGGNTGELFF.

This clone was found a few times. The chain joins TRBV7-2 to TRBJ1-2; 10 bases agree with TRBD1. V was pared by 5 bases and J by 5 bases, with 2 bases of the junction left unmatched. Germline-derived CDR1 and CDR2 are SGHTA and FQGNSA. The CDR3 contains 13 residues. CDR3 nucleotide sequence: TGTGCCAGCAGCGGGGGACAGGGGTATGGCTACACCTTC. This sequence encodes CASSGGQGYGYTF.

This clone was observed once. This sequence joins TRBV13 and TRBJ1-6; possible D gene TRBD1, 5 bases. CDR1 is PRHDT, CDR2 FYEKMQ, per germline (reference sequence). The CDR3 covers 16 residues. Trimming removed 4 bases at V and 3 bases at J, with 13 bases between. The CDR3 loop reads CASSSAQGDYNSPLHF. CDR3 bases: TGTGCCAGCAGCTCCGCCCAGGGCGACTATAATTCACCCCTCCACTTT.

This clone has a handful of counts. This chain joins TRBV4-1 and TRBJ1-4; 7 nucleotides line up with TRBD1. The CDR3 length is 17 residues. In germline, CDR1 is MGHRA, CDR2 YSYEKL. The J segment lost 4 bases and the V segment lost 5 bases, leaving 13 bases of the junction unmatched. CDR3 nucleotide sequence: TGCGCCAGCAGCACCCTCGCCGGACAGGCGGATAATGAAAAACTGTTTTTT. Translated, it gives CASSTLAGQADNEKLFF.

V usage is TRBV2 and J usage is TRBJ1-5, with D uncertain. Germline assignment: CDR1 SNHLY and CDR2 FYNNEI. CDR3 length: 14 residues. The germline V and J ends were trimmed by 6 bases and 3 bases, with 12 bases remaining between them. CDR3 in DNA: TGTGCCAGCAGCGCGAACCCACTCAATCAGCCCCAGCATTTT. Translating it yields CASSANPLNQPQHF.

This clone has a handful of counts. The V call is TRBV6-4, the J call TRBJ1-6; 8 nucleotides match TRBD1. Germline lookup yields CDR1 MRHNA and CDR2 SNTAGT. After removal of 0 bases from V and 7 bases from J, the junction contained 2 bases not matched to a gene. This CDR3 has 15 residues. The CDR3: CASSDSWTGNSPLHF. The CDR3 DNA follows: TGTGCCAGCAGTGACTCGTGGACAGGGAATTCACCCCTCCACTTT.

V and J are TRBV19 and TRBJ1-5, with TRBD1 matching 7 bases. Germline V CDR1 and CDR2: LNHDA, SQIVND (reference sequence). After removal of 7 bases from V and 4 bases from J, the junction contained 7 bases not matched to a gene. The CDR3 is 14 residues long. CDR3 region: CASKQQGRNQPQHF. The CDR3 DNA reads TGTGCCAGTAAACAACAGGGGAGGAATCAGCCCCAGCATTTT.

The chain uses TRBV2 and TRBJ2-7; D perhaps matches TRBD1 (6 bases). Germline V gives CDR1 SNHLY, CDR2 FYNNEI. The CDR3 spans 15 residues. Between the trimmed V and J ends, which lost 2 bases and 2 bases, there was a span of 13 bases. CDR3 sequence reads: CASSEMMTGTYEQYF. CDR3 DNA: TGTGCCAGCAGTGAAATGATGACAGGCACCTACGAGCAGTACTTC.

The V call is TRBV4-3, the J call TRBJ2-2; 10 bases map to TRBD2. The CDR3 has 18 amino acids. The V gene end was trimmed by 4 bases and the J gene end by 5 bases; junction bases not matched to a gene: 13. The germline gives CDR1 LGHNA, CDR2 YSLEER. CDR3 coding DNA: TGCGCCAGCAGCCGAGAAACCCCTAGCGGGGGAGCGACCGGGGAGCTGTTTTTT. It translates to CASSRETPSGGATGELFF.

V gene TRBV29-1 combines with J gene TRBJ2-7, with TRBD1 matching 8 bases. Germline lookup yields CDR1 SQVTM and CDR2 ANQGSEA. V lost 6 bases to trimming and J lost 6 bases; unmatched junction nucleotides: 7. CDR3 size: 12 residues. The CDR3 DNA reads as TGCAGCGTCGGACAGGGAAGAGGCGAGCAGTACTTC. The encoded protein is CSVGQGRGEQYF.

The chain carries TRBV28 and TRBJ2-7; weak D call: TRBD1 (6 bases). CDR3 size: 15 residues. V lost 6 bases and J 0 bases, leaving 15 bases between the germline ends. CDR1 and CDR2 (germline): MDHEN, SYDVKM. DNA for the CDR3: TGTGCCAGCAGAATTCCGGGACAACACTCCTACGAGCAGTACTTC. Protein: CASRIPGQHSYEQYF.

This chain links TRBV19 with TRBJ1-1; tentatively, D is TRBD1 (5 bases). Deletions cut 5 bases from V and 4 bases from J, with 17 bases between. Germline CDR1 and CDR2: LNHDA and SQIVND (reference sequence). CDR3 length: 15 residues. The CDR3 DNA follows: TGTGCCAGTAGTGGACGGTTGGGGCGAGGCACTGAAGCTTTCTTT. Translating gives CASSGRLGRGTEAFF.

In its sample, this clone was seen a few times. DNA for the CDR3: TGTGCCAGCAGTTACAGGGGTGGCTTTAGCACAGATACGCAGTATTTT. It specifies CASSYRGGFSTDTQYF. The rearrangement joins TRBV6-5 to TRBJ2-3; D possibly corresponds to TRBD1 (5 bases). The CDR3 length is 16 residues. Germline lookup yields CDR1 MNHEY and CDR2 SVGAGI. Deletions cut 2 bases from V and 0 bases from J, with 12 bases between.

In this sample, this clone turned up a few times. The chain has TRBV19 and TRBJ2-1; 11 positions match TRBD2. The CDR3 has 17 amino acids. Germline CDR1 and CDR2: LNHDA and SQIVND (reference sequence). The V segment lost 5 bases and the J segment 7 bases; nucleotides outside the gene matches: 13. CDR3 nucleotides: TGTGCCAGTAGTTCTCCCCCAACTAGCGGGGGTTTGAATGAGCAGTTCTTC. Translated, it gives CASSSPPTSGGLNEQFF. The full variable domain, completed using reference TRBV19 and TRBJ2-1, is DGGITQSPKYLFRKEGQNVTLSCEQNLNHDAMYWYRQDPGQGLRLIYYSQIVNDFQKGDIAEGYSVSREKKESFPLTVTSAQKNPTAFYLCASSSPPTSGGLNEQFFGPGTRLTVL.

The chain links TRBV5-5 to TRBJ2-1; 10 nucleotides align to TRBD1. J lost 7 bases, V lost 4 bases, and 11 bases had no gene match. This CDR3 contains 16 residues. Germline V CDR1 and CDR2: SGHKS, YYEKEE (reference sequence). For the CDR3, the DNA is TGTGCCAGCAGCCTACGACAGGGGGCGCTCGGGAATGAGCAGTTCTTC. Its protein is CASSLRQGALGNEQFF.

This clone was counted only a few times. The CDR3 DNA is TGTGCCAGCAGTTTGACCCAGGGGGATGAGCAGTTCTTC. Translated: CASSLTQGDEQFF. V gene TRBV28 combines with J gene TRBJ2-1; 7 bases agree with TRBD1. The CDR3 extends over 13 amino acids. Looked up from germline, CDR1 is MDHEN and CDR2 is SYDVKM. Trimming cost V 3 bases and J 8 bases; bases outside gene matches: 4.

The gene calls are TRBV30 and TRBJ2-5; D may be TRBD2 (6 bases). From germline, CDR1 is GTSNPN and CDR2 SVGIG (reference sequence). Trimming took 7 bases from V and 4 from J, leaving 10 bases between them. The CDR3 has 11 amino acids. The CDR3 protein is CASNGRETQYF. Here the CDR3 DNA reads TGTGCCTCTAACGGGAGAGAGACCCAGTACTTC.

The rearrangement uses TRBV19 and TRBJ2-2, with D possibly matching TRBD2 (5 bases). This CDR3 comprises 17 residues. The V and J ends lost 2 bases and 0 bases respectively, with 13 bases between them. Germline CDR1 is LNHDA and CDR2 is SQIVND (reference sequence). The CDR3 bases are TGTGCCAGTAGTATACCGGGATCCCTCGCGAACACCGGGGAGCTGTTTTTT. Its protein product is CASSIPGSLANTGELFF.

This chain uses TRBV10-2 with TRBJ1-2; the D is unclear. V lost 0 bases, J lost 8 bases, and 13 bases lay in between. This CDR3 spans 14 amino acids. Looked up from germline, CDR1 is WSHSY and CDR2 is SAAADI. The CDR3 reads CASSESSPGRGYTF. In nucleotides, the CDR3 is TGCGCCAGCAGTGAGTCGAGCCCCGGGAGGGGCTACACCTTC.

The rearrangement links TRBV2 to TRBJ2-5; D is possibly TRBD1 (5 bases). Germline CDR1 SNHLY, CDR2 FYNNEI. The CDR3 has 14 amino acids. V lost 8 bases and J lost 2, with 15 bases in between. CDR3 sequence (DNA): TGTGCCAGCGGGGCCTTGGGGATTCAAGAGACCCAGTACTTC. This translates into CASGALGIQETQYF.

A few counts support this clone. The chain is built from TRBV5-1 and TRBJ2-3; D ambiguous. V was cut by 0 bases and J by 4 bases, with 9 bases left in between. Germline CDR1 and CDR2: SGHRS and YFSETQ. The CDR3 covers 14 residues. CDR3 loop: CASSLATLADTQYF. The CDR3 DNA sequence: TGCGCCAGCAGCTTGGCAACATTGGCAGATACGCAGTATTTT.

The rearrangement uses TRBV2 and TRBJ2-2; 9 bases match TRBD1. Germline CDR1 SNHLY, CDR2 FYNNEI. The CDR3 runs 15 residues. J lost 2 bases, V lost 6 bases, and 4 bases had no gene match. CDR3 sequence reads: CASSRGQGNTGELFF. CDR3 bases: TGTGCCAGCAGCCGGGGACAGGGCAACACCGGGGAGCTGTTTTTT. Together with reference TRBV2 and TRBJ2-2, the CDR3 gives the full variable domain: EPEVTQTPSHQVTQMGQEVILRCVPISNHLYFYWYRQILGQKVEFLVSFYNNEISEKSEIFDDQFSVERPDGSNFTLKIRSTKLEDSAMYFCASSRGQGNTGELFFGEGSRLTVL.

The CDR3: CASSFGGGTDTQYF. The DNA of the CDR3 is TGCGCCAGCAGCTTCGGGGGAGGCACAGATACGCAGTATTTT. J is TRBJ2-3 and V is TRBV5-1, with D possibly matching TRBD2 (6 bases). CDR1 is SGHRS and CDR2 is YFSETQ in the germline V gene. This CDR3 comprises 14 residues. V was cut by 2 bases and J by 1 base, with 8 bases left in between.

Only a few counts were recorded for this clone. This chain connects TRBV19 to TRBJ1-2; possible D gene TRBD1, 5 bases. The CDR3 is made up of 13 amino acids. The germline gives CDR1 LNHDA, CDR2 SQIVND (reference sequence). With 3 bases removed from V and 4 bases from J, the gap between germline ends came to 9 bases. CDR3 coding DNA: TGTGCCAGTAGTATGTGGCAGGGCTATGGCTACACCTTC. As protein: CASSMWQGYGYTF.

The chain couples TRBV15 to TRBJ2-1; D not resolved. The V gene's germline CDR1 is LNHNV and CDR2 YYDKDF (reference sequence). The CDR3 has 12 residues. V was trimmed by 0 bases and J by 7 bases, leaving 4 bases between them. The CDR3 nucleotides are TGTGCCACCAGCAGAGAGCGAAATGAGCAGTTCTTC. This translates into CATSRERNEQFF.